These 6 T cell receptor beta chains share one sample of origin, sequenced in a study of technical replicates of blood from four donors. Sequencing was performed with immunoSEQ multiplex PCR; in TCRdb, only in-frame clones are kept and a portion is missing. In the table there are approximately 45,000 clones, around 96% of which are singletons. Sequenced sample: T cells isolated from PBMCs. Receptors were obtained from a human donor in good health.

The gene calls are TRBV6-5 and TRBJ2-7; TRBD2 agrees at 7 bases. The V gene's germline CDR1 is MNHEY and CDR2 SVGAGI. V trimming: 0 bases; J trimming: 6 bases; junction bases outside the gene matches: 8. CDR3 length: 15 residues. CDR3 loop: CASSYSVGGNFEQYF. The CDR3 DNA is TGTGCCAGCAGTTACTCGGTGGGAGGGAACTTCGAGCAGTACTTC.

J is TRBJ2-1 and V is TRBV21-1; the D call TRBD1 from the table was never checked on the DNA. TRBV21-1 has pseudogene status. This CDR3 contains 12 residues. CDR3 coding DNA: TGTGCCAGCATCAACAGGGGGTTTGAGCAGTTCTTC. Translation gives CASINRGFEQFF.

CDR3 protein: CSGGDTNQPQHF. The CDR3 nucleotides are TGCAGCGGAGGGGACACCAATCAGCCCCAGCATTTT. The gene calls are TRBV29-1 and TRBJ1-5, with D tentatively TRBD1 (6 bases). Trimming left V 7 bases short and J 3 bases short, with 10 bases between. The CDR3 runs 12 residues. From germline, CDR1 is SQVTM and CDR2 ANQGSEA.

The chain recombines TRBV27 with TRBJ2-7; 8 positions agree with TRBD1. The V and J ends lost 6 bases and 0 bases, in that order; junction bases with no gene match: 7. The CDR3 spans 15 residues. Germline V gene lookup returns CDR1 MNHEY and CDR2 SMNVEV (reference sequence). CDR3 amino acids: CASSPRDRSSYEQYF. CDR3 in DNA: TGTGCCAGCAGCCCTAGGGACAGGAGCTCCTACGAGCAGTACTTC.

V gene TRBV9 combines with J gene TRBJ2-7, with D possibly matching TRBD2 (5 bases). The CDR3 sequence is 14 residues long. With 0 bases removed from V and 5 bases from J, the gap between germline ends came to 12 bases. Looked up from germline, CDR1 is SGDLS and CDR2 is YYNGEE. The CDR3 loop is CASSVGGSTHEQYF. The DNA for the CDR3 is TGTGCCAGCAGCGTAGGTGGGAGCACCCACGAGCAGTACTTC.

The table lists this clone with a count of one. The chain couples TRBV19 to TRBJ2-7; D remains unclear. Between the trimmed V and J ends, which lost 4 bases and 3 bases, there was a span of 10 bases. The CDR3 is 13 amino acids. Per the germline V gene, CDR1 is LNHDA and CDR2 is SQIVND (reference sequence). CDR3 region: CASSSWRSYEQYF. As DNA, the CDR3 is TGTGCCAGTAGTAGTTGGCGGAGCTACGAGCAGTACTTC. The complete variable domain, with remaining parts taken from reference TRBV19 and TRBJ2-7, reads DGGITQSPKYLFRKEGQNVTLSCEQNLNHDAMYWYRQDPGQGLRLIYYSQIVNDFQKGDIAEGYSVSREKKESFPLTVTSAQKNPTAFYLCASSSWRSYEQYFGPGTRLTVT.